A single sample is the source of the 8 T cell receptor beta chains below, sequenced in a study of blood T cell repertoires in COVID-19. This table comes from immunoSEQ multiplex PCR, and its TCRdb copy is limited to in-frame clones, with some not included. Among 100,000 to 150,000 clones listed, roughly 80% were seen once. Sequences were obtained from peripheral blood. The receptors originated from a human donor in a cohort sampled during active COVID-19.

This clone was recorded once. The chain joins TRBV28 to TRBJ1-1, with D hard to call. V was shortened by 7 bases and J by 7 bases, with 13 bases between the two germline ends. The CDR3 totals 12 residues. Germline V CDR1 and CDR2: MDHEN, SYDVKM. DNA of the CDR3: TGTGCCAGCATTGGGTGGAGTTTTGAAGCTTTCTTT. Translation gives CASIGWSFEAFF.

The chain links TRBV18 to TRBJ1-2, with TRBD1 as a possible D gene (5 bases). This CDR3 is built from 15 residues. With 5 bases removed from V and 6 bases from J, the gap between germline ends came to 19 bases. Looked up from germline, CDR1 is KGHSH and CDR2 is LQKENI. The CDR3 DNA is TGTGCCAGCTCAGGGGTGGGGCCGTCGTACGATGGCTACACCTTC. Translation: CASSGVGPSYDGYTF. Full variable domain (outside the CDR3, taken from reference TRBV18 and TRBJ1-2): NAGVMQNPRHLVRRRGQEARLRCSPMKGHSHVYWYRQLPEEGLKFMVYLQKENIIDESGMPKERFSAEFPKEGPSILRIQQVVRGDSAAYFCASSGVGPSYDGYTFGSGTRLTVV.

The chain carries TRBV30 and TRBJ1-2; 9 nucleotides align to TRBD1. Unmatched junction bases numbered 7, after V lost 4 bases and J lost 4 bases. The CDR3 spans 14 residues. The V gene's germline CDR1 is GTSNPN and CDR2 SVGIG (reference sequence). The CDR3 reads CAWTPGQGTYGYTF. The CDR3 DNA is TGTGCCTGGACCCCGGGACAGGGAACCTATGGCTACACCTTC.

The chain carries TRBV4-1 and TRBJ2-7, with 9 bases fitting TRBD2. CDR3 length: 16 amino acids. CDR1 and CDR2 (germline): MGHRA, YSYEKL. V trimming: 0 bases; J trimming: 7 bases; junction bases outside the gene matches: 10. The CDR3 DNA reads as TGCGCCAGCAGCCAAGAGGGGCGGGAGGGCCCGGGAGAGCAGTACTTC. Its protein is CASSQEGREGPGEQYF.

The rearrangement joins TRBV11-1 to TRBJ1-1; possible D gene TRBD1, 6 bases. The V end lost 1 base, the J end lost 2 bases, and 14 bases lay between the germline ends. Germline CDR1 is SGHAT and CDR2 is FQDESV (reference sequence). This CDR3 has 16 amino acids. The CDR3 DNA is TGTGCCAGCAGCTTAGTTGGGGGCACTTACAACACTGAAGCTTTCTTT. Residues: CASSLVGGTYNTEAFF.

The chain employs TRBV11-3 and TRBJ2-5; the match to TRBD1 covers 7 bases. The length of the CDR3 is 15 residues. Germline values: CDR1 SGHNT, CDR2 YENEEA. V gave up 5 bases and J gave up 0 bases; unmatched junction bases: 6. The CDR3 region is CASSLGGSYQETQYF. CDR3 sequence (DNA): TGTGCCAGCAGCCTAGGGGGCTCGTACCAAGAGACCCAGTACTTC. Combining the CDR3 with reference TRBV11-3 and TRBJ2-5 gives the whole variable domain EAGVVQSPRYKIIEKKQPVAFWCNPISGHNTLYWYLQNLGQGPELLIRYENEEAVDDSQLPKDRFSAERLKGVDSTLKIQPAELGDSAVYLCASSLGGSYQETQYFGPGTRLLVL.

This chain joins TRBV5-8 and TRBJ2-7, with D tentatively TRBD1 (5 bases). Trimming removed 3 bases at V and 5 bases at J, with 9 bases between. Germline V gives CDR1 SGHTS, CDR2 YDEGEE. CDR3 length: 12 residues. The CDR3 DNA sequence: TGTGCCAGCAGCTCAGGGTTCAACGAGCAGTACTTC. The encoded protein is CASSSGFNEQYF.

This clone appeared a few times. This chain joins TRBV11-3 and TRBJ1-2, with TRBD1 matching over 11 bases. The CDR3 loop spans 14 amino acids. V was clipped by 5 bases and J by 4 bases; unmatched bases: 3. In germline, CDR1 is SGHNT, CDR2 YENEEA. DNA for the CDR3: TGTGCCAGCAGCCTAGGGACAGGGGGCTATGGCTACACCTTC. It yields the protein CASSLGTGGYGYTF. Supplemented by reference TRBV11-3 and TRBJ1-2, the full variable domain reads EAGVVQSPRYKIIEKKQPVAFWCNPISGHNTLYWYLQNLGQGPELLIRYENEEAVDDSQLPKDRFSAERLKGVDSTLKIQPAELGDSAVYLCASSLGTGGYGYTFGSGTRLTVV.